The T cell receptor (beta chain) under discussion was sequenced for a study of PD-1 blockade in classical Hodgkin lymphoma. Turning to this clone: Its target is not known. Other DNA sequences in the same sample also yield this CDR3.

Only in-frame clones appear in the TCRdb table, and some are missing; sequencing was by immunoSEQ multiplex PCR. The table includes tens of thousands of clones, roughly 73% detected once. Study-level results: After ASCT, patients who started nivolumab under 1 year later were excluded. Newly diagnosed patients reportedly trailed healthy donors in baseline TCR diversity. Those achieving complete response showed baseline diversity like newly diagnosed patients.

Time point specified: cycle 4 day 1 (C4D1), after less than 7 weeks of nivolumab. In every patient, relapse followed autologous stem cell transplantation, while exposure to brentuximab vedotin differed. Trimming took off 2 bases at V and 0 bases at J, with 5 bases between the two ends. Germline CDR1 GTSNPN, CDR2 SVGIG (reference sequence). There are 13 residues in the CDR3. The TCR was taken from a human donor with classical Hodgkin lymphoma. The chain links TRBV30 to TRBJ1-5; D not resolved. This material consisted of peripheral blood mononuclear cells (PBMCs), taken before the fourth cycle of nivolumab. CDR3 sequence: CAWSPDSNQPQHF. The CDR3 nucleotides are TGTGCCTGGAGTCCGGATAGCAATCAGCCCCAGCATTTT.